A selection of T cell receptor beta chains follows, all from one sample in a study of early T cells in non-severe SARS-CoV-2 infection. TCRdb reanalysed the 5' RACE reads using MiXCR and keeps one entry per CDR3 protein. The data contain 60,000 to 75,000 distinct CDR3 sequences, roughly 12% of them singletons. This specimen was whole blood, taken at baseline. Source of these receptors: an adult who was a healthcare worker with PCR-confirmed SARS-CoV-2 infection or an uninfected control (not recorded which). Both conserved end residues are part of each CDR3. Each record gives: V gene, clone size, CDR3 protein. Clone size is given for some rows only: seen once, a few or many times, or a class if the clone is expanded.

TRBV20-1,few,CSARRAWEGYGYTF
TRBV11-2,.,CASRLWANQETQYF
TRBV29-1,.,CSVEPGWLQETQYF
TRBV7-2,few,CASSSMRDTGELFF
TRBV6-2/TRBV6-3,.,CASSIPAGVSGELFF
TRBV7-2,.,CASSLAGLRYEQYF
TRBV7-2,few,CASSLGQGAQNSPLHF
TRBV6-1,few,CASSDYAGGREQFF
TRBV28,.,CATGVVGANVLTF
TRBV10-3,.,CAINEHFNYGYTF
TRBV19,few,CASSKDSSGANVLTF
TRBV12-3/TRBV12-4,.,CASSLTSGANVLTF
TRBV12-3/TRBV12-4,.,CASSHRGPYNEQFF
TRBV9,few,CASSVAGREQFF
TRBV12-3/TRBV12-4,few,CAIKNGGKLFF
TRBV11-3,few,CASSYDRGTEAFF
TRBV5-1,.,CASSLEGLGTGGELFF
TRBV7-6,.,CASSLAGGGETQYF
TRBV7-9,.,CASSLSPFGRGFTGTQYF
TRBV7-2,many,CASSLVSTGADTQYF
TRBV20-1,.,CSASPGTGRETQYF
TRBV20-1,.,CSALDRGRRETQYF